This T cell receptor (beta chain) was documented in a study of blood T cell repertoires in COVID-19. Looking at the study overall: The analysed material was cDNA or gDNA that came from T cells, B-cell-depleted T cells, or PBMCs.

Some clones are missing from TCRdb's copy, which holds only in-frame ones; the method was immunoSEQ multiplex PCR. Here the sample spans 50,000 to 70,000 clones, 60% to 80% being singletons. The sequence was obtained from a man aged 55 to 69 with acute or convalescent COVID-19. The material sequenced was peripheral blood.

DNA of the CDR3: TGTGCCAGCAGTTTGAACAGCCAGTTCTATGGCTACACCTTC. The encoded protein is CASSLNSQFYGYTF. The chain joins TRBV5-6 to TRBJ1-2; D gene unclear. Looked up from germline, CDR1 is SGHDT and CDR2 is YYEEEE. The ends were cut back, 5 bases at V and 4 bases at J, with 15 bases in the middle. The CDR3 length is 14 residues.